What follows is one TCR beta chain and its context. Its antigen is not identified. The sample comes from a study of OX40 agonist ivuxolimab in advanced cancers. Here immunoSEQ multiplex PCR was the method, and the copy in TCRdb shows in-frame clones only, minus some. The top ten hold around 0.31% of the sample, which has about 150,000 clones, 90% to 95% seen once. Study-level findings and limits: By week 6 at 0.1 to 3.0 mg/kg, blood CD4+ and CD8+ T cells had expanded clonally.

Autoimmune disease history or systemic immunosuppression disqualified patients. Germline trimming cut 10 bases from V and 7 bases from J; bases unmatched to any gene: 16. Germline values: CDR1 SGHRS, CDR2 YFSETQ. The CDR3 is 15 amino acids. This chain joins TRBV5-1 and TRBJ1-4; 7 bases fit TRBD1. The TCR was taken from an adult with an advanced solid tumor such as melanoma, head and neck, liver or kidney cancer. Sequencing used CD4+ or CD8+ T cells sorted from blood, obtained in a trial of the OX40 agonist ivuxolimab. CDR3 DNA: TGCGCCGTCAGACCTACAGGGGCCGCGACTGAAAAACTGTTTTTT. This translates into CAVRPTGAATEKLFF.